Included here is one T cell receptor beta chain sequence, with context. Its target is unknown. TCRdb redid the calling of the reads with MiXCR, one entry per CDR3 protein. The top ten hold approximately 59% of the sample, which has about 220,000 distinct CDR3 sequences, approximately 38% seen once. The data originate from a study of T cell repertoires in cytomegalovirus infection. CDR3 length: 17 residues. V gave up 9 bases and J gave up 1 base, with 20 bases separating them. CDR1 and CDR2 (germline): KGHDR, SFDVKD. The clonotype originates from a human donor in good health (CMV status not recorded). Some clones in this sample may be carry-over from other donors' samples. The material sequenced was CD8+ T cells from cultured PBMCs, taken from culture after CMV antigen stimulation. The V and J genes are TRBV24-1 and TRBJ2-2; a possible D gene is TRBD1 (5 bases). CDR3 DNA sequence: TGTGCCACCGGGGCCAATACGGTGGCTGGGAACACCGGGGAGCTGTTTTTT. This encodes CATGANTVAGNTGELFF.